This record concerns one TCR beta chain sequence. Its antigen is undetermined. These data originate in a study of T-cell reconstitution after alpha-beta-depleted transplantation in children. Broader study findings: Expanded clones from the graft, numbering several hundred, reportedly supplied alpha-beta T cells about two months after transplant.

Unique molecular identifiers featured in how the TCRbeta library was prepared. TCRdb independently ran MiXCR on the PCR reads; one entry per CDR3 protein. Of fewer than 550,000 distinct CDR3 sequences detected, roughly an eighth appear once; the ten largest clones hold approximately 14%. The CDR3 contains 13 residues. Germline CDR1 is SGDLS and CDR2 is YYNGEE. V lost 3 bases to trimming and J lost 5 bases, with 11 bases between them. The rearrangement uses TRBV9 and TRBJ2-5; perhaps D is TRBD1 or TRBD2 (5 bases each). The sequence was obtained from a female patient aged 2-15 years who had a stem cell transplant for aplastic anemia, so the T cells may come from the graft donor. The specimen comprised PBMCs, mostly from graft donor cells, sampled 180 days after TCRalphabeta/CD19-depleted stem cell transplant. CDR3 in amino acids: CASSARDGETQYF. CDR3 bases: TGTGCCAGCAGCGCCCGGGACGGGGAGACCCAGTACTTC.